The clone carrying this T cell receptor (beta chain) was detected many times. Trimming cost V 3 bases and J 8 bases, with 18 bases left between them. The CDR3 sequence is 15 residues long. Per germline, CDR1 SGHRS and CDR2 YFSETQ. The record originates from a study of identical twins. TCRdb re-called the 5' RACE reads with MiXCR, one entry per CDR3 protein. The sample carries fewer than 550,000 distinct CDR3 sequences, nearly 15% recorded once. Another study also made use of these data, one on yellow fever vaccine responses in identical twins.

Sequenced: CD4+ T cells sorted from blood. The sequence came from a woman aged 18 to 35 in good health. V is TRBV5-1 and J is TRBJ2-1; tentative D call: TRBD2 (5 bases). Here the CDR3 DNA reads TGCGCCAGCAGCTATGAGGGTGTGTCATTCGATGAGCAGTTCTTC. Translating it yields CASSYEGVSFDEQFF. The full variable domain, in which reference TRBV5-1 and TRBJ2-1 provide the parts outside the CDR3, is KAGVTQTPRYLIKTRGQQVTLSCSPISGHRSVSWYQQTPGQGLQFLFEYFSETQRNKGNFPGRFSGRQFSNSRSEMNVSTLELGDSALYLCASSYEGVSFDEQFFGPGTRLTVL.